Listed here is a single TCR beta chain. Profiled with immunoSEQ multiplex PCR; TCRdb holds only in-frame clones, not every one. The sample yields roughly 1 million clones, around 76% seen once. With 2 bases removed from V and 2 bases from J, the gap between germline ends came to 14 bases. In germline, CDR1 is MNHEY, CDR2 SMNVEV (reference sequence). The CDR3 totals 16 residues. The record originates from a study of shared clonotypes between healthy human individuals. The chain couples TRBV27 to TRBJ2-3; possibly TRBD1 for D (6 bases). The sequenced sample was memory CD4+ T cells sorted from blood. The subset: CD45RA-negative fraction. The receptor's source is a young man in good health. CDR3 DNA: TGTGCCAGCAGTTTAAGGGGGTGGGCCAACACAGATACGCAGTATTTT. Translated: CASSLRGWANTDTQYF.